The 8 T cell receptor beta chains below were found in one sample sequenced in a study of blood T cell repertoires in COVID-19. The table came from immunoSEQ multiplex PCR; TCRdb's copy has only in-frame clones and leaves some out. This repertoire shows 190,000 or so clones, 80% to 85% found once; its top ten account for roughly 7%. Material for sequencing was PBMCs or T cells enriched from blood (not recorded which). Every receptor here comes from a man aged 40-55 years who had recovered from COVID-19.

This clone showed up just once. The genes are TRBV6-2 or TRBV6-3 and TRBJ1-1, with D uncertain. The V gene lost 2 bases and the J gene lost 0 bases, with 10 bases spanning the gap. The germline V gene encodes CDR1 MNHEY and CDR2 SVGEGT. The CDR3 extends over 15 amino acids. CDR3 sequence: CASSYPPGLNTEAFF. The CDR3 region has the DNA TGTGCCAGCAGTTACCCTCCAGGATTGAACACTGAAGCTTTCTTT.

The genes are TRBV7-9 and TRBJ1-2; 10 positions match TRBD1. CDR1 is SEHNR, CDR2 FQNEAQ, per germline (reference sequence). The CDR3 contains 15 residues. With V trimmed by 5 bases and J by 5 bases, 8 bases remained unmatched. The CDR3 DNA reads as TGTGCCAGCAGCCGTGACAGGGGGCAAATTTATGGCTACACCTTC. It codes for CASSRDRGQIYGYTF.

The chain has TRBV14 and TRBJ2-1; 7 bases align to TRBD2. Losses at the gene ends were 0 bases for V and 9 bases for J; bases not matched to a gene: 8. CDR3 size: 15 residues. CDR1 and CDR2 from the germline V gene are SGHDN and FVKESK. DNA of the CDR3: TGTGCCAGCAGCCAAGATTGGGGGGGAGGGAGTGAGCAGTTCTTC. Translating it yields CASSQDWGGGSEQFF.

The chain joins TRBV9 to TRBJ2-7; 10 nucleotides align to TRBD1. Germline assignment: CDR1 SGDLS and CDR2 YYNGEE. Unmatched junction bases numbered 5, after V lost 2 bases and J lost 6 bases. The CDR3 runs 14 residues. CDR3 in DNA: TGTGCCAGCAGCGTTTCGGGACAGGGGTTCGAGCAGTACTTC. It codes for CASSVSGQGFEQYF.

V is TRBV12-3 or TRBV12-4 and J is TRBJ1-5, with TRBD1 as a possible D gene (6 bases). Trimming stripped 6 bases from V and 4 bases from J, with 10 bases between. The length of the CDR3 is 13 residues. The CDR3 is CASSSDRNQPQHF. As DNA, the CDR3 is TGTGCCAGCAGCTCCGACAGGAATCAGCCCCAGCATTTT.

This clone was counted a few times. This sequence joins TRBV10-2 and TRBJ1-1; the D is unclear. With 5 bases removed from V and 7 bases from J, the gap between germline ends came to 11 bases. Germline CDR1 and CDR2: WSHSY and SAAADI. The CDR3 length is 12 residues. This CDR3 reads CASSSGRHEAFF. For the CDR3, the DNA is TGCGCCAGCAGTAGCGGACGGCATGAAGCTTTCTTT.

The chain has TRBV4-3 and TRBJ1-4; no firm D call. V lost 1 base and J 0 bases, leaving 3 bases between the germline ends. This CDR3 comprises 14 residues. The germline gives CDR1 LGHNA, CDR2 YSLEER. DNA of the CDR3: TGCGCCAGCAGCCAAGCTGCAACTAATGAAAAACTGTTTTTT. This codes for CASSQAATNEKLFF.

This chain uses TRBV5-1 with TRBJ1-5, with TRBD1 matching over 8 bases. Germline V gene data show CDR1 as SGHRS and CDR2 as YFSETQ. Germline trimming cut 4 bases from V and 4 bases from J; bases unmatched to any gene: 7. The CDR3 totals 15 residues. CDR3 region: CASSLNGQGNQPQHF. In DNA, the CDR3 is TGCGCCAGCAGCCTAAACGGACAGGGAAATCAGCCCCAGCATTTT. The complete variable domain, with remaining parts taken from reference TRBV5-1 and TRBJ1-5, reads KAGVTQTPRYLIKTRGQQVTLSCSPISGHRSVSWYQQTPGQGLQFLFEYFSETQRNKGNFPGRFSGRQFSNSRSEMNVSTLELGDSALYLCASSLNGQGNQPQHFGDGTRLSIL.